The 5 T cell receptor beta chains in this list originate from one sample, sequenced in a study of metastatic and nonmetastatic thyroid tumors. Prior to thyroid surgery, none of the patients had received any treatment. TCRdb reprocessed the PCR reads via MiXCR. The sample shows roughly 4,700 clones, approximately 30% of them seen only once. The specimen was adjacent normal tissue. The receptor source for this set is a female donor with papillary thyroid cancer or a benign thyroid nodule (not recorded which). Some clones in this sample may be carry-over from other donors' samples.

This clone was seen a handful of times. The V call is TRBV27, the J call TRBJ2-1; 10 bases agree with TRBD1. The CDR3 is made up of 15 amino acids. Per germline, CDR1 MNHEY and CDR2 SMNVEV (reference sequence). The junction had 11 bases not matched to a gene; V was cut back by 6 bases and J by 9 bases. Here the CDR3 DNA reads TGTGCCAGCAGCGCAAGTGGGACAGGGGCGGGTGAGCAGTTCTTC. The encoded protein is CASSASGTGAGEQFF.

This clone was seen more than once but under ten times. The chain joins TRBV6-1 to TRBJ1-6, with TRBD1 matching over 7 bases. The CDR3 consists of 13 residues. The ends lost 5 bases at V and 9 bases at J; junction bases unmatched: 4. Germline CDR1 and CDR2: MNHNS and SASEGT. The CDR3 protein is CASSMAGGSPLHF. CDR3 bases: TGTGCCAGCAGTATGGCAGGGGGTTCACCCCTCCACTTT.

This clone was detected a few times. The V and J genes are TRBV2 and TRBJ1-1; a possible D gene is TRBD1 (5 bases). The germline V and J ends were trimmed by 5 bases and 8 bases, with 9 bases remaining between them. This CDR3 spans 11 amino acids. CDR1 is SNHLY and CDR2 is FYNNEI in the germline V gene. The CDR3 region is CASSPQAEAFF. The CDR3 nucleotides are TGTGCCAGCAGTCCACAGGCCGAAGCTTTCTTT.

The V gene is TRBV28, the J gene TRBJ1-6, with D perhaps matching TRBD1 (6 bases). Germline CDR1 and CDR2: MDHEN and SYDVKM. CDR3 length: 16 amino acids. The V gene lost 5 bases and the J gene lost 9 bases, with 20 bases spanning the gap. The DNA of the CDR3 is TGTGCCAGCAGTATGGGACACCTAGCGGCTGGTTCACCCCTCCACTTT. The encoded protein is CASSMGHLAAGSPLHF.

This clone has just a few counts. CDR3 residues: CASRRTGGDTGELFF. The CDR3 nucleotides read TGTGCCAGCAGGCGCACAGGGGGTGACACCGGGGAGCTGTTTTTT. The rearrangement uses TRBV27 and TRBJ2-2; 8 bases map to TRBD1. CDR3 length: 15 amino acids. The V and J ends lost 6 bases and 3 bases, in that order; junction bases with no gene match: 6. In germline, CDR1 is MNHEY, CDR2 SMNVEV (reference sequence).